Below, one T cell receptor beta chain is given with its context. This sample was taken from a study of shared clonotypes between healthy human individuals. Across the whole study: The donor group consisted of a couple of women and three men, aged 18 to 49.

The repertoire was sequenced with immunoSEQ multiplex PCR; TCRdb's copy has only in-frame clones and lacks some. The sample holds 2 million to 2.5 million clones; around 95% are singletons and the top ten take more than 0.1%. V lost 1 base and J 2 bases, leaving 9 bases between the germline ends. Germline-derived CDR1 and CDR2 are SGHAT and FQNNGV. The CDR3 sequence is 15 residues long. The rearrangement joins TRBV11-2 to TRBJ2-1; D unresolved. The sample comprised naive CD4+ T cells sorted from blood. The sample's subset: CD45RA+ positively selected. The TCR sequence derives from a man between 18 and 29 years old in good health. The CDR3: CASSLGLLTYNEQFF. The DNA of the CDR3 is TGTGCCAGCAGCTTAGGTCTCCTCACCTACAATGAGCAGTTCTTC.